A single TCR beta chain is shown here with its context. Antigen unknown. The assay was immunoSEQ multiplex PCR, and TCRdb's table has in-frame clones only and misses some. The data contain 2 million or so clones, 85% to 95% of them singletons. V was clipped by 1 base and J by 4 bases, with 14 bases between them. CDR1 is SGHVS, CDR2 FQNEAQ, per germline. The CDR3 spans 15 residues. The data belong to a study of shared clonotypes between healthy human individuals. The study's findings and limits: Donor clonotype sharing was expected to depend on sequencing depth.

The sample was naive CD4+ T cells sorted from blood. Subset given: CD45RA+ positively selected. The V and J genes are TRBV7-8 and TRBJ2-7; D gene unclear. The TCR sequence derives from a man aged 18 to 29 in good health. CDR3 region: CASSLGARIRYEQYF. The CDR3, as DNA: TGTGCCAGCAGCTTAGGTGCCAGAATCAGGTACGAGCAGTACTTC.